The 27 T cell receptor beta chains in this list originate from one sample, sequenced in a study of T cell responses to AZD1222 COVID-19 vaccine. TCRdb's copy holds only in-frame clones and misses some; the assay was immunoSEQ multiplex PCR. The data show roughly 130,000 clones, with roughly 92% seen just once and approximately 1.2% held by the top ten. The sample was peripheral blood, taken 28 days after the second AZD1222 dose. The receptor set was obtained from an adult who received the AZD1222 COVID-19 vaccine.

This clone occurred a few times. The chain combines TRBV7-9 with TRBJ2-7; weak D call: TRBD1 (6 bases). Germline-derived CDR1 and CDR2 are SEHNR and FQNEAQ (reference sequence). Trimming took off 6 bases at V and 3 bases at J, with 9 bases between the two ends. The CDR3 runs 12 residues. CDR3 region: CASSTGNYEQYF. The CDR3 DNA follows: TGTGCCAGCAGTACAGGGAACTACGAGCAGTACTTC. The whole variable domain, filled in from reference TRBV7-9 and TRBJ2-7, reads DTGVSQNPRHKITKRGQNVTFRCDPISEHNRLYWYRQTLGQGPEFLTYFQNEAQLEKSRLLSDRFSAERPKGSFSTLEIQRTEQGDSAMYLCASSTGNYEQYFGPGTRLTVT.

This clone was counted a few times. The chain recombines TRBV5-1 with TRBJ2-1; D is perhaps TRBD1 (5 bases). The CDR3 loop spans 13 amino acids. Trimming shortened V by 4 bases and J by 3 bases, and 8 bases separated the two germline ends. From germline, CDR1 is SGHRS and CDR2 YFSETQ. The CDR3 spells CASSGANYNEQFF. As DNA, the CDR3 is TGCGCCAGCAGCGGGGCTAACTACAATGAGCAGTTCTTC. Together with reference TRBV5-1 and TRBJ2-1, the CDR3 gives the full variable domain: KAGVTQTPRYLIKTRGQQVTLSCSPISGHRSVSWYQQTPGQGLQFLFEYFSETQRNKGNFPGRFSGRQFSNSRSEMNVSTLELGDSALYLCASSGANYNEQFFGPGTRLTVL.

CDR3 sequence reads: CASSLVADSGGYTF. CDR3 coding DNA: TGTGCCAGCAGCTTAGTCGCGGACAGCGGGGGCTACACCTTC. The V call is TRBV7-3, the J call TRBJ1-2, with D possibly being TRBD1 (6 bases). The CDR3 has 14 residues. Germline CDR1 SGHTA, CDR2 FQGTGA. V gave up 2 bases and J gave up 8 bases, with 15 bases separating them.

The CDR3 DNA reads as TGTGCCACCAGCAGAGTTAAGAGACACGGGGACACCATATATTTT. This translates into CATSRVKRHGDTIYF. The rearrangement joins TRBV15 to TRBJ1-3; no clear D. The V end lost 1 base, the J end lost 8 bases, and 15 bases lay between the germline ends. This CDR3 contains 15 residues. CDR1 LNHNV and CDR2 YYDKDF come from the germline V gene (reference sequence).

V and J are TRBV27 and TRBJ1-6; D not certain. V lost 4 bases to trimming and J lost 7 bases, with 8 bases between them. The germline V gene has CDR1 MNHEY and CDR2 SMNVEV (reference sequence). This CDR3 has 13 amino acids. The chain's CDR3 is CASSSHRNSPLHF. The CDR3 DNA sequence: TGTGCCAGCAGTTCTCACCGAAATTCACCCCTCCACTTT.

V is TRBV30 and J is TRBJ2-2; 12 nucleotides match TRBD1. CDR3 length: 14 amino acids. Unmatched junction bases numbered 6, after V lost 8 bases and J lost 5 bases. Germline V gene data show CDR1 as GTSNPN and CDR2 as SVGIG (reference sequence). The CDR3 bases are TGTGCCAGGGGACAGGGGGCGAGGACCGGGGAGCTGTTTTTT. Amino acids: CARGQGARTGELFF.

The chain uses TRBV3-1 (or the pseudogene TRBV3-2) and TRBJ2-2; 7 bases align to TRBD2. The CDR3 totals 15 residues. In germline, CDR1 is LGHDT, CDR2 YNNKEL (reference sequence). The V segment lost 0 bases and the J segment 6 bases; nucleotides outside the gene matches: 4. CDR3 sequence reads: CASSQDGGVAGELFF. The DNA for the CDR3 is TGTGCCAGCAGCCAAGATGGGGGGGTGGCCGGGGAGCTGTTTTTT.

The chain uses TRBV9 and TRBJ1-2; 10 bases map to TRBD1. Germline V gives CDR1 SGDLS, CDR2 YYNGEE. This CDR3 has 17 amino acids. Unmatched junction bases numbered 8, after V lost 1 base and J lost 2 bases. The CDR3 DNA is TGTGCCAGCAGCGTAAGGGGGACAGGGGACATCAACTATGGCTACACCTTC. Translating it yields CASSVRGTGDINYGYTF.

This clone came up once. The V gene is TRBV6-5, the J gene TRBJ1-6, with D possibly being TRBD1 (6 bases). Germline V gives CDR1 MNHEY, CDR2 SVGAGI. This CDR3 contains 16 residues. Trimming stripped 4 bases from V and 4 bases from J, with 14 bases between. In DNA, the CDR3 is TGTGCCAGCAGTTCCCAAGGACAGCTTTATAATTCACCCCTCCACTTT. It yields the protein CASSSQGQLYNSPLHF.

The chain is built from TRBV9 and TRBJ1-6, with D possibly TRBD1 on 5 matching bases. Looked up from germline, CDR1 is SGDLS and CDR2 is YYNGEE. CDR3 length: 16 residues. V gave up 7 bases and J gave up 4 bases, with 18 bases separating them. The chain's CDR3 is CASGGTADVYNSPLHF. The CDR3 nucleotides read TGTGCCAGCGGGGGGACCGCCGACGTTTATAATTCACCCCTCCACTTT.

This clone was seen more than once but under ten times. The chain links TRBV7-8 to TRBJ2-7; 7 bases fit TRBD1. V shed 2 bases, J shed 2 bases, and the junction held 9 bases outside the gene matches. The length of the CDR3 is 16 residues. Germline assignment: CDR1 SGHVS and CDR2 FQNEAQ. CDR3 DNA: TGTGCCAGCAGCTTACCTCTGACAGGGTTAGCCTACGAGCAGTACTTC. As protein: CASSLPLTGLAYEQYF.

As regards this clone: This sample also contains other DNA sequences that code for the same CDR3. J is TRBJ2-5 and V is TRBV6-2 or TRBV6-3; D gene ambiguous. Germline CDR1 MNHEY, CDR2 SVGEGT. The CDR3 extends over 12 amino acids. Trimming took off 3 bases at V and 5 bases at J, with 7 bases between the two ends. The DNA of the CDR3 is TGTGCCAGCAGTTATTTGAGGGAGACCCAGTACTTC. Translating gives CASSYLRETQYF.

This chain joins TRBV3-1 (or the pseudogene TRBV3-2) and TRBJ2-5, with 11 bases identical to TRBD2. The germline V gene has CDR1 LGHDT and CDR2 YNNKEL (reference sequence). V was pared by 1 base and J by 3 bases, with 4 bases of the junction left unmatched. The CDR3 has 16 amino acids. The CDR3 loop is CASSQVGSGGEETQYF. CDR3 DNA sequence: TGTGCCAGCAGCCAAGTTGGTAGCGGGGGGGAAGAGACCCAGTACTTC.

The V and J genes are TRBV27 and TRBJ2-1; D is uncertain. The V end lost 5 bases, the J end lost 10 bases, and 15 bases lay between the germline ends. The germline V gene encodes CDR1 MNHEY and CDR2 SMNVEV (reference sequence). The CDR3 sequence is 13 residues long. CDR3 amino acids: CASSPPAGREQFF. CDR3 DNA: TGTGCCAGCAGTCCCCCGGCTGGAAGGGAGCAGTTCTTC.

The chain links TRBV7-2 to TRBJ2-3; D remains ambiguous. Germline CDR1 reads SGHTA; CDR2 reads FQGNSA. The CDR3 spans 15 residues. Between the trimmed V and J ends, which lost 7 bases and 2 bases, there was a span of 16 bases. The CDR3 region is CASKSGGIFTDTQYF. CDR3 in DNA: TGTGCCAGCAAGTCCGGCGGAATATTCACAGATACGCAGTATTTT.

CDR3 in amino acids: CASSQGLAGREQYF. The CDR3 DNA reads TGTGCCAGCTCGCAAGGACTAGCGGGACGGGAGCAGTACTTC. The chain joins TRBV18 to TRBJ2-7; 12 bases match TRBD2. The V segment lost 6 bases and the J segment 7 bases; nucleotides outside the gene matches: 7. The CDR3 sequence is 14 residues long. Germline V gene data show CDR1 as KGHSH and CDR2 as LQKENI.

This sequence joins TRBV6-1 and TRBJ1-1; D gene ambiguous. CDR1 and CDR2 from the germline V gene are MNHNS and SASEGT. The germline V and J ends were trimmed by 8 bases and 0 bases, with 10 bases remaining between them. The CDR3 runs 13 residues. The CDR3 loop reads CASVAAMNTEAFF. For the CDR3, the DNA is TGTGCCAGCGTGGCGGCAATGAACACTGAAGCTTTCTTT.

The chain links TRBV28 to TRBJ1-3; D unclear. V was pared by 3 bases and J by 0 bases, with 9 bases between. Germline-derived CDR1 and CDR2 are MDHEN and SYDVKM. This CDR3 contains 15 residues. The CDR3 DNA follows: TGTGCCAGCAGTTTCCCCCACCTCTCTGGAAACACCATATATTTT. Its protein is CASSFPHLSGNTIYF.

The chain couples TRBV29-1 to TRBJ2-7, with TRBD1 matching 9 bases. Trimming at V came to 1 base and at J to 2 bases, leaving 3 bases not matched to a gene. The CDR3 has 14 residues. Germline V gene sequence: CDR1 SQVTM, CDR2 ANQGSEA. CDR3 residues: CSVEARTGAYEQYF. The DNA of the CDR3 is TGCAGCGTTGAAGCTAGGACAGGGGCCTACGAGCAGTACTTC.

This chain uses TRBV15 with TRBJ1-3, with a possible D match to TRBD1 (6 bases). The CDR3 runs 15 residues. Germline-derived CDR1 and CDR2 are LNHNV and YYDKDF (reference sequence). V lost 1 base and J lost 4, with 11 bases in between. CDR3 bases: TGTGCCACCAGCAGAGGGACAGACTTCGGAAACACCATATATTTT. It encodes CATSRGTDFGNTIYF.

In DNA, the CDR3 is TGTGCCAGCAGTGTCTTAGCGGGAGGACGGAATGAGCAGTTCTTC. Its translation is CASSVLAGGRNEQFF. The chain employs TRBV6-4 and TRBJ2-1, with 10 bases lining up with TRBD2. The CDR3 contains 15 residues. The ends lost 4 bases at V and 7 bases at J; junction bases unmatched: 7. CDR1 and CDR2 from the germline V gene are MRHNA and SNTAGT.

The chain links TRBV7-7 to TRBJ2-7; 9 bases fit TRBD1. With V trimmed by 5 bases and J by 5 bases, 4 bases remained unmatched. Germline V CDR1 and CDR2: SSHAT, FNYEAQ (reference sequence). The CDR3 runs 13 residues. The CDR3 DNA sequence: TGTGCCAGCAGCGTGGACAGGGGTGACGAGCAGTACTTC. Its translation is CASSVDRGDEQYF.

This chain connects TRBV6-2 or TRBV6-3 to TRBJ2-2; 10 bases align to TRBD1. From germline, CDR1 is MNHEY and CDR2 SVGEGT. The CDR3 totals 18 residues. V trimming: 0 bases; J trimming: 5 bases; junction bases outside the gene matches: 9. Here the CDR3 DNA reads TGTGCCAGCAGTTACTCCGTGGCCGGGACAGGGGTAACCGGGGAGCTGTTTTTT. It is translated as CASSYSVAGTGVTGELFF.

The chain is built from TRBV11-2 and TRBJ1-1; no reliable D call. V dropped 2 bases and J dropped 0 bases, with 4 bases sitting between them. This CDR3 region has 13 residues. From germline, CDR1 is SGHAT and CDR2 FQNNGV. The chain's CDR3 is CASSLYMNTEAFF. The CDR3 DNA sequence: TGTGCCAGCAGCTTATACATGAACACTGAAGCTTTCTTT. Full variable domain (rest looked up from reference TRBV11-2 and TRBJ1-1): EAGVAQSPRYKIIEKRQSVAFWCNPISGHATLYWYQQILGQGPKLLIQFQNNGVVDDSQLPKDRFSAERLKGVDSTLKIQPAKLEDSAVYLCASSLYMNTEAFFGQGTRLTVV.

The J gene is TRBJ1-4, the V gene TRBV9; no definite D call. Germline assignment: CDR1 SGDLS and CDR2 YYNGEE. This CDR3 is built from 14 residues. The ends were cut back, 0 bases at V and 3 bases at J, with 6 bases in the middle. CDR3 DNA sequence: TGTGCCAGCAGCGTAGGCGCTCCTAATGAAAAACTGTTTTTT. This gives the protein CASSVGAPNEKLFF. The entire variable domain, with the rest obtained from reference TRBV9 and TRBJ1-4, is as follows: DSGVTQTPKHLITATGQRVTLRCSPRSGDLSVYWYQQSLDQGLQFLIQYYNGEERAKGNILERFSAQQFPDLHSELNLSSLELGDSALYFCASSVGAPNEKLFFGSGTQLSVL.

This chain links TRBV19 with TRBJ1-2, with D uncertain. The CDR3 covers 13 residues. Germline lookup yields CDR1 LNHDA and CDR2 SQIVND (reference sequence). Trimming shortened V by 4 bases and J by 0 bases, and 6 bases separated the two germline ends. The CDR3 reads CASSSTANYGYTF. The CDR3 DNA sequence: TGTGCCAGTAGTAGTACAGCTAACTATGGCTACACCTTC.

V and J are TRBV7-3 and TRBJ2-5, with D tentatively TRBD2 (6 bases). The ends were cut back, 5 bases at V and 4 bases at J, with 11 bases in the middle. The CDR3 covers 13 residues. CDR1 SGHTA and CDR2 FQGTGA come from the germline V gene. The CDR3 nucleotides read TGTGCCAGCAGCCTCGGGACTGGAGAGACCCAGTACTTC. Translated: CASSLGTGETQYF.